A single TCR beta chain is shown here with its context. This clone was found once. No cognate antigen has been identified for it. Base quality data are lacking; no much larger clone is found one base away. What this sample's time point label stands for: baseline before first vaccination. Vaccinee samples came from UK trials COV001 and COV002, including a single-blind randomized controlled phase 2/3 trial of AZD1222 (ChAdOx1 nCoV-19) in healthy adults. Trial participant PBMC samples were collected at day 0 and day 28 after the second dose for TCRbeta chain sequencing. The CDR3 regions of human TCRbeta chains were subjected to immunosequencing. As for the authors' bioinformatics: TCRs in the repertoires were matched against a reference library of SARS-CoV-2-specific TCRs that had been generated with the MIRA antigen-specificity platform. Breadth was defined as the fraction of unique TCRs that were SARS-CoV-2-associated. Depth was defined as the fraction of total T cells that were SARS-CoV-2-associated. Using the MIRA data, every spike-specific TCR was mapped to the spike region that the TCR reacted to and assigned to either a CD4 or a CD8 class. Log10-transformed breadth and depth values were compared by one-way ANOVA with Sidak's multiple comparisons tests. This immuneACCESS table, as held by TCRdb, lists in-frame sequences with V and J called but not all clones. Of the missing ones, under half trace to an unresolved V gene in checked studies; the others have no known cause. That table gives V, J and clone size, and the DNA gave D and trimming. The sample table shows roughly 150,000 clones, and around nine tenths are seen once. Together, the top ten hold 1.5% to 2% of the sample.

This sample was taken from a study of T cell responses to AZD1222 COVID-19 vaccine (dated by TCRdb to the early 2020s). With regard to the full study: AZD1222 recipients given second doses at about 4 weeks or at about 12 weeks were pooled, since spike-specific TCR depth and breadth were not found to differ between the two schedules. A total of under 250 trial participants underwent TCR sequencing, of whom 200 to 220 had received two doses of AZD1222 and about 26 had received two doses of the MenACWY control vaccine. Trial participants were enrolled by age into 18-55, 56-69 and 70-plus year subgroups, with around 140, 26 and 57 TCR-sequenced participants respectively.

The paper's findings and limits, for the study overall: Epitopes outside the regions mutated in the B.1.351 and B.1.1.7 variants were reportedly recognized by nearly half of the unique spike-specific TCRs. CD4 TCRs associated with the vaccine covered the entire spike protein, and the dominant responses were in regions 160-218 and 743-854. Because no day 14 peak-response samples were available, the repertoires could be characterized only after the peak T cell response. The 56-69-year group was small, and its depth increase did not reach significance, likely because of low power. After two AZD1222 doses, both the breadth and the depth of spike-specific TCRs were significantly higher than at day 0 and than in MenACWY recipients. Participants were mostly white British and included more females than males, and it was suggested by the authors that clonal diversity may have been underestimated. Conclusions about previously exposed vaccinees were limited because only a handful of AZD1222 recipients were SARS-CoV-2 seropositive at baseline.

The CDR1 and CDR2 encoded by the germline V gene are SGHTA and FQGTGA. Between the V and J ends, shortened by 2 bases and 7 bases respectively, the junction contains 14 bases. Counted from cysteine to phenylalanine, this CDR3 has 15 amino acids. Just the 45-base CDR3 DNA is kept, in frame starting at base 1. This sequence uses TRBV7-3 and TRBJ1-4; a tentative D match to TRBD1 spans 5 bases. This sample comprised peripheral blood, obtained on day 0 of AZD1222 vaccination. The TCR was taken from an adult in good health. The CDR3 region: CASSLGGGVGEKLFF. In nucleotide form, the sequence is TGTGCCAGCAGCTTAGGGGGAGGGGTGGGTGAAAAACTGTTTTTT.